These 25 T cell receptor beta chains came from one sample sequenced in a study of blood T cell repertoires in COVID-19. This table comes from immunoSEQ multiplex PCR, and its TCRdb copy is limited to in-frame clones, with some not included. The sample yields some 200,000 clones, approximately 87% seen once. Input material: PBMCs or T cells enriched from blood (not recorded which). Receptors originate from a woman between 45 and 60 years old in a cohort exposed to, infected with or recovered from COVID-19 (not recorded which).

The rearrangement joins TRBV6-2 or TRBV6-3 to TRBJ1-5, with 8 bases that match TRBD1. J was trimmed by 4 bases and V by 6 bases; bases with no gene match: 8. Germline-derived CDR1 and CDR2 are MNHEY and SVGEGT. This CDR3 region has 15 residues. CDR3 sequence reads: CASSSGQVANQPQHF. CDR3 DNA: TGTGCCAGCAGCTCGGGACAGGTCGCAAATCAGCCCCAGCATTTT.

The sample holds a few counts of this clone. This chain joins TRBV9 and TRBJ1-5; 8 bases are a match to TRBD1. Losses at the gene ends were 2 bases for V and 11 bases for J; bases not matched to a gene: 6. Germline V gives CDR1 SGDLS, CDR2 YYNGEE. This CDR3 has 13 residues. The chain's CDR3 is CASSVTDRETQHF. DNA for the CDR3: TGTGCCAGCAGCGTTACGGACAGGGAAACCCAGCATTTT.

This sequence joins TRBV5-1 and TRBJ2-7; the D gene is possibly TRBD2 (5 bases). CDR3 length: 14 residues. Per the germline V gene, CDR1 is SGHRS and CDR2 is YFSETQ. V lost 4 bases and J lost 3, with 14 bases in between. CDR3 DNA: TGCGCCAGCAGCGCGGCGGGCTTTAACTACGAGCAGTACTTC. It translates to CASSAAGFNYEQYF.

The CDR3 DNA is TGTGCCAGCTCACCAGCGGGAGGGGGCGGAGAGACCCAGTACTTC. Translating gives CASSPAGGGGETQYF. The chain is built from TRBV18 and TRBJ2-5; TRBD2 matches 9 bases. This CDR3 region has 15 residues. Germline CDR1 KGHSH, CDR2 LQKENI. Trimming cost V 2 bases and J 4 bases; bases outside gene matches: 5.

The chain has TRBV7-3 and TRBJ2-5; 9 bases are shared with TRBD2. V lost 2 bases to trimming and J lost 3 bases; unmatched junction nucleotides: 4. The V gene's germline CDR1 is SGHTA and CDR2 FQGTGA. The CDR3 consists of 15 residues. CDR3 bases: TGTGCCAGCAGCTTACGCGGGGGGGCGGAAGAGACCCAGTACTTC. It is translated as CASSLRGGAEETQYF.

The rearrangement joins TRBV29-1 to TRBJ1-5; D remains unclear. V was clipped by 5 bases and J by 1 base, with 9 bases between them. This CDR3 region has 13 residues. The germline gives CDR1 SQVTM, CDR2 ANQGSEA. In DNA form, the CDR3 reads TGCAGCGTTAGAGGAGGGAGCAATCAGCCCCAGCATTTT. This encodes CSVRGGSNQPQHF.

This sequence joins TRBV9 and TRBJ1-3, with TRBD1 matching 8 bases. Unmatched junction bases numbered 8, after V lost 3 bases and J lost 0 bases. The CDR3 has 17 amino acids. Germline CDR1 and CDR2: SGDLS and YYNGEE. The CDR3 sequence: CASSEGAGGYSGNTIYF. The CDR3 nucleotides are TGTGCCAGCAGCGAGGGGGCAGGGGGCTACTCTGGAAACACCATATATTTT.

This chain connects TRBV19 to TRBJ1-4; D possibly corresponds to TRBD1 (5 bases). From germline, CDR1 is LNHDA and CDR2 SQIVND (reference sequence). This CDR3 is 15 amino acids long. The V and J ends lost 8 bases and 5 bases respectively, with 18 bases between them. In DNA form, the CDR3 reads TGTGCCAGTCATCCCTCGGGGGTGAGAAATGAAAAACTGTTTTTT. Translated, it gives CASHPSGVRNEKLFF.

The chain has TRBV25-1 and TRBJ1-1; the match to TRBD1 covers 7 bases. CDR1 and CDR2 from the germline V gene are MGHDK and SYGVNS. CDR3 length: 14 amino acids. V trimming: 3 bases; J trimming: 2 bases; junction bases outside the gene matches: 3. The CDR3 DNA reads TGTGCCAGCAGTGAGAGGGGGCTCAACACTGAAGCTTTCTTT. Translating it yields CASSERGLNTEAFF.

The sample holds one count of this clone. This rearrangement joins TRBV21-1 to TRBJ2-1; TRBD2 reflects the table's D call only, with no check against the DNA. TRBV21-1 is deemed a pseudogene. This CDR3 is built from 15 residues. The CDR3 DNA is TGTGCCAGCAGCCGACTGCGCCACGGAGGTCGTGAGCAGTTCTTC. This encodes CASSRLRHGGREQFF.

The J gene is TRBJ2-4, the V gene TRBV4-3, with D tentatively TRBD1 (5 bases). The CDR3 spans 16 residues. V shed 2 bases and J shed 1 base, with 12 bases lying between them. CDR1 is LGHNA, CDR2 YSLEER, per germline. The CDR3: CASSQFQGGAKNIQYF. DNA of the CDR3: TGCGCCAGCAGCCAATTCCAGGGTGGGGCCAAAAACATTCAGTACTTC.

This clone came up once. This chain uses TRBV7-2 with TRBJ1-6, with TRBD1 as a possible D gene (5 bases). V was clipped by 3 bases and J by 8 bases, with 17 bases between them. Germline lookup yields CDR1 SGHTA and CDR2 FQGNSA. The CDR3 has 16 residues. The CDR3 loop is CASSFLPAGRDSPLHF. CDR3 DNA: TGTGCCAGCAGCTTCCTCCCGGCAGGGAGGGATTCACCCCTCCACTTT. The complete variable domain, with remaining parts taken from reference TRBV7-2 and TRBJ1-6, reads GAGVSQSPSNKVTEKGKDVELRCDPISGHTALYWYRQSLGQGLEFLIYFQGNSAPDKSGLPSDRFSAERTGGSVSTLTIQRTQQEDSAVYLCASSFLPAGRDSPLHFGNGTRLTVT.

V is TRBV9 and J is TRBJ2-3; a weak D match, TRBD2 (7 bases). Trimming pared 0 bases from V and 6 bases from J, leaving 11 bases between. From germline, CDR1 is SGDLS and CDR2 YYNGEE. The CDR3 covers 14 residues. CDR3 in DNA: TGTGCCAGCAGCGTAGGCGGGGGCCGGGATACGCAGTATTTT. It specifies CASSVGGGRDTQYF.

This chain joins TRBV7-2 and TRBJ1-6, with unresolved D. The V end lost 1 base, the J end lost 0 bases, and 13 bases lay between the germline ends. This CDR3 has 18 amino acids. The germline CDR1 and CDR2 sequences are SGHTA and FQGNSA. The CDR3 loop is CASSLDFAIDSYNSPLHF. CDR3 nucleotide sequence: TGTGCCAGCAGCTTAGACTTCGCTATTGACTCCTATAATTCACCCCTCCACTTT.

The V call is TRBV7-3, the J call TRBJ2-2; 7 bases are shared with TRBD1. Unmatched junction bases numbered 10, after V lost 4 bases and J lost 5 bases. Germline V gives CDR1 SGHTA, CDR2 FQGTGA. The CDR3 contains 16 residues. CDR3 sequence (DNA): TGTGCCAGCAGCTCATCAAGACAGGGAAGGACCGGGGAGCTGTTTTTT. Protein product: CASSSSRQGRTGELFF. The whole variable domain, remainder taken from reference TRBV7-3 and TRBJ2-2, is GAGVSQTPSNKVTEKGKYVELRCDPISGHTALYWYRQSLGQGPEFLIYFQGTGAADDSGLPNDRFFAVRPEGSVSTLKIQRTERGDSAVYLCASSSSRQGRTGELFFGEGSRLTVL.

The rearrangement links TRBV13 to TRBJ2-1, with a possible D match to TRBD1 (5 bases). This CDR3 comprises 13 residues. Between the trimmed V and J ends, which lost 1 base and 9 bases, there was a span of 10 bases. Germline assignment: CDR1 PRHDT and CDR2 FYEKMQ (reference sequence). The CDR3 here is CASSLESGREQFF. DNA for the CDR3: TGTGCCAGCAGCTTAGAGTCAGGGCGTGAGCAGTTCTTC. Full variable domain (outside the CDR3, taken from reference TRBV13 and TRBJ2-1): AAGVIQSPRHLIKEKRETATLKCYPIPRHDTVYWYQQGPGQDPQFLISFYEKMQSDKGSIPDRFSAQQFSDYHSELNMSSLELGDSALYFCASSLESGREQFFGPGTRLTVL.

The V and J genes are TRBV7-2 and TRBJ2-1, with 11 bases that match TRBD1. From germline, CDR1 is SGHTA and CDR2 FQGNSA. V lost 5 bases and J lost 6; bases outside the gene matches: 6. The CDR3 runs 15 residues. CDR3 residues: CASSPGQGAPNEQFF. The CDR3 nucleotides read TGTGCCAGCAGCCCCGGACAGGGGGCCCCCAATGAGCAGTTCTTC.

V usage is TRBV29-1 and J usage is TRBJ1-1; D remains ambiguous. The CDR3 sequence is 14 residues long. CDR1 is SQVTM, CDR2 ANQGSEA, per germline. V gave up 6 bases and J gave up 6 bases, with 20 bases separating them. CDR3 DNA sequence: TGCAGCGTCGAAACTAGACGTGCTAAACCTGAAGCTTTCTTT. Translating it yields CSVETRRAKPEAFF.

The chain has TRBV7-2 and TRBJ2-3, with TRBD2 matching 10 bases. J lost 5 bases, V lost 7 bases, and 15 bases had no gene match. The CDR3 is 17 amino acids. From germline, CDR1 is SGHTA and CDR2 FQGNSA. CDR3 DNA: TGTGCCAGCACCTGGGCTAGCGGGGGCCGGGGGCTAGATACGCAGTATTTT. Translation: CASTWASGGRGLDTQYF.

The chain employs TRBV4-2 and TRBJ2-1; 11 bases fit TRBD2. Germline-derived CDR1 and CDR2 are LGHNA and YNFKEQ. The CDR3 runs 16 residues. Unmatched junction bases numbered 4, after V lost 1 base and J lost 5 bases. Here the CDR3 DNA reads TGTGCCAGCAGCCAAGTTAGCGGGGGGGCACACAATGAGCAGTTCTTC. Amino acids: CASSQVSGGAHNEQFF.

Note on this clone: Additional DNA sequences in this sample encode the identical CDR3. V usage is TRBV7-2 and J usage is TRBJ2-5; 14 bases align to TRBD2. The trim removed 3 bases at V and 1 base at J, leaving 1 base unmatched. Germline V gene sequence: CDR1 SGHTA, CDR2 FQGNSA. The CDR3 consists of 16 residues. The CDR3 loop reads CASSLGLAGAQETQYF. The CDR3 DNA reads TGTGCCAGCAGCTTGGGACTAGCGGGGGCCCAAGAGACCCAGTACTTC.

This sequence joins TRBV7-2 and TRBJ1-4, with TRBD1 matching 7 bases. Per germline, CDR1 SGHTA and CDR2 FQGNSA. This CDR3 has 15 amino acids. Trimming took 5 bases from V and 4 from J; bases not matched to a gene: 7. CDR3 DNA sequence: TGTGCCAGCAGCACCGGGGACAGACATAATGAAAAACTGTTTTTT. Translating gives CASSTGDRHNEKLFF.

V is TRBV2 and J is TRBJ1-6; 9 nucleotides align to TRBD1. The ends lost 7 bases at V and 6 bases at J; junction bases unmatched: 7. Per the germline V gene, CDR1 is SNHLY and CDR2 is FYNNEI. The CDR3 consists of 15 residues. CDR3 region: CASTLGTGINSPLHF. CDR3 nucleotides: TGTGCCAGCACTCTCGGGACAGGGATTAATTCACCCCTCCACTTT.

A note on this clone: Other DNA sequences within the sample encode an identical CDR3. J is TRBJ1-1 and V is TRBV5-1, with D maybe TRBD1 (6 bases). This CDR3 spans 13 amino acids. V was shortened by 4 bases and J by 1 base, with 8 bases between the two germline ends. Germline V CDR1 and CDR2: SGHRS, YFSETQ. CDR3: CASSRTENTEAFF. The CDR3 bases are TGCGCCAGCAGCCGGACAGAGAACACTGAAGCTTTCTTT.

The chain joins TRBV21-1 to TRBJ2-7; TRBD2 is the table's D call, not checked against the DNA. TRBV21-1 is a known pseudogene. This CDR3 contains 10 residues. The CDR3 is CASNSLKQYF. In DNA form, the CDR3 reads TGTGCCAGCAACTCTTTGAAACAGTACTTC.